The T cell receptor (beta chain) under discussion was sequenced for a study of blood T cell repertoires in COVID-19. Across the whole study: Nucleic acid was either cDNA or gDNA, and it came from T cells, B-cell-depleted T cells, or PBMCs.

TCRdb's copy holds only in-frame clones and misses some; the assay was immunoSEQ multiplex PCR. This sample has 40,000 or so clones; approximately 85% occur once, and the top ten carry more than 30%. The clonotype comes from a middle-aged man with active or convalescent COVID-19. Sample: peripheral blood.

CDR3 protein: CASSSQSIKSYEQYF. For the CDR3, the DNA is TGTGCCAGCAGCTCCCAAAGTATTAAGAGCTACGAGCAGTACTTC. V is TRBV5-8 and J is TRBJ2-7, with unresolved D. The CDR3 runs 15 residues. Germline V lookup: CDR1 SGHTS, CDR2 YDEGEE. Trimming pared 3 bases from V and 3 bases from J, leaving 16 bases between.